These 23 T cell receptor beta chains share one sample of origin, sequenced in a study of T cell responses to AZD1222 COVID-19 vaccine. TCRdb keeps only in-frame clones here, not all; method: immunoSEQ multiplex PCR. Altogether about 140,000 clones are present, approximately 92% being singletons, with the ten largest covering approximately 5.4%. The sequencing used peripheral blood, collected on day 0 of AZD1222 vaccination. These receptors all come from an adult in good health.

The rearrangement uses TRBV5-1 and TRBJ2-3; D could derive from TRBD1 or TRBD2 (5 bases each). CDR3 size: 14 residues. CDR1 is SGHRS, CDR2 YFSETQ, per germline. The ends were cut back, 6 bases at V and 2 bases at J, with 13 bases in the middle. DNA of the CDR3: TGCGCCAGCACGATGGGACGGATCACAGATACGCAGTATTTT. Translation: CASTMGRITDTQYF.

The chain carries TRBV18 and TRBJ2-1, with TRBD2 matching 14 bases. With 3 bases clipped from V and 10 bases from J, the junction kept 14 bases outside the gene matches. Germline values: CDR1 KGHSH, CDR2 LQKENI. The CDR3 is 18 amino acids. The chain's CDR3 is CASSPYSGLAGAKREQFF. CDR3 sequence (DNA): TGTGCCAGCTCACCCTACTCGGGACTAGCGGGGGCCAAGAGGGAGCAGTTCTTC.

This clone was found once. CDR3 loop: CASSQGLQGSYEQYF. CDR3 DNA: TGTGCCAGCAGCCAAGGTTTACAGGGGTCCTACGAGCAGTACTTC. The J gene is TRBJ2-7, the V gene TRBV4-2; 7 bases fit TRBD1. There are 15 residues in the CDR3. Trimming at V came to 1 base and at J to 1 base, leaving 4 bases not matched to a gene. CDR1 and CDR2 from the germline V gene are LGHNA and YNFKEQ.

The chain has TRBV18 and TRBJ1-5; perhaps TRBD1 as D (5 bases). V gave up 3 bases and J gave up 7 bases, with 13 bases separating them. The germline gives CDR1 KGHSH, CDR2 LQKENI. The CDR3 loop spans 14 amino acids. CDR3 sequence reads: CASSPQGSRQPQHF. The CDR3 DNA reads TGTGCCAGCTCACCTCAGGGATCGAGACAGCCCCAGCATTTT.

The genes are TRBV18 and TRBJ1-2, with D tentatively TRBD1 (5 bases). Germline-derived CDR1 and CDR2 are KGHSH and LQKENI. The CDR3 runs to 18 residues. Trimming removed 2 bases from V and 8 bases from J, with 27 bases in between. The CDR3 spells CASSPRNSGFVGAEGYTF. In DNA, the CDR3 is TGTGCCAGCTCACCAAGAAACTCCGGGTTTGTAGGGGCTGAGGGCTACACCTTC.

The J gene is TRBJ1-2, the V gene TRBV7-9; no clear D. This CDR3 contains 14 residues. Germline CDR1 reads SEHNR; CDR2 reads FQNEAQ (reference sequence). V was trimmed by 5 bases and J by 0 bases, leaving 10 bases between them. CDR3 bases: TGTGCCAGCAGCCCCGAACCAGCTAACTATGGCTACACCTTC. Its protein product is CASSPEPANYGYTF.

This sequence joins TRBV19 and TRBJ2-1; 8 bases match TRBD1. V lost 8 bases and J lost 2; bases outside the gene matches: 8. This CDR3 is built from 15 residues. Germline V gene lookup returns CDR1 LNHDA and CDR2 SQIVND (reference sequence). CDR3 in DNA: TGTGCCAGTTGCGTCACAGGGGGAACCTACAATGAGCAGTTCTTC. The encoded protein is CASCVTGGTYNEQFF.

The chain links TRBV11-3 to TRBJ2-1, with TRBD1 identical over 8 bases. Trimming cost V 5 bases and J 10 bases; bases outside gene matches: 10. In germline, CDR1 is SGHNT, CDR2 YENEEA. This CDR3 is built from 14 residues. CDR3 DNA: TGTGCCAGCAGCCGGGGACAGGCCGCAGGGGAGCAGTTCTTC. Its protein is CASSRGQAAGEQFF.

J is TRBJ2-7 and V is TRBV7-2; no reliable D call. Germline V gives CDR1 SGHTA, CDR2 FQGNSA. Trimming cost V 6 bases and J 0 bases, with 6 bases left between them. This CDR3 is 12 amino acids long. This CDR3 is CASSPTSYEQYF. CDR3 nucleotide sequence: TGTGCCAGCAGTCCCACCTCCTACGAGCAGTACTTC.

CDR3 coding DNA: TGTGCCAGTAGTACCACTAGGGGAAATGAAAAACTGTTTTTT. Protein: CASSTTRGNEKLFF. The chain employs TRBV19 and TRBJ1-4, with D possibly matching TRBD1 (5 bases). This CDR3 spans 14 amino acids. Trimming removed 4 bases at V and 5 bases at J, with 11 bases between. Looked up from germline, CDR1 is LNHDA and CDR2 is SQIVND (reference sequence).

The gene calls are TRBV20-1 and TRBJ1-6; 7 nucleotides agree with TRBD1. The CDR3 loop spans 15 amino acids. V was clipped by 3 bases and J by 8 bases; unmatched bases: 10. From germline, CDR1 is DFQATT and CDR2 SNEGSKA (reference sequence). The CDR3 sequence is CSASRGQGSYSPLHF. CDR3 in DNA: TGCAGTGCTAGTAGGGGGCAGGGATCGTATTCACCCCTCCACTTT.

The V gene is TRBV11-2, the J gene TRBJ2-7; D is perhaps TRBD1 or TRBD2 (5 bases each). Germline loops: CDR1 SGHAT, CDR2 FQNNGV. The CDR3 loop spans 16 amino acids. With 0 bases removed from V and 1 base from J, the gap between germline ends came to 13 bases. CDR3 loop: CASSLDRGSFSYEQYF. The DNA of the CDR3 is TGTGCCAGCAGCTTAGATCGGGGCAGCTTTTCCTACGAGCAGTACTTC.

The genes are TRBV5-4 and TRBJ2-1, with 10 bases fitting TRBD2. The CDR3 is 15 amino acids. Germline CDR1 is SGHNT and CDR2 is YYREEE (reference sequence). Unmatched junction bases numbered 8, after V lost 4 bases and J lost 7 bases. The CDR3 nucleotides read TGTGCCAGCAGCGACGAGCGGGAGGGTAGGAATGAGCAGTTCTTC. It specifies CASSDEREGRNEQFF.

This rearrangement joins TRBV19 to TRBJ1-2; D remains ambiguous. The length of the CDR3 is 15 residues. V was clipped by 3 bases and J by 0 bases, with 11 bases between them. Germline V gene sequence: CDR1 LNHDA, CDR2 SQIVND (reference sequence). CDR3: CASSIRATANYGYTF. The CDR3 nucleotides read TGTGCCAGTAGTATCCGGGCCACAGCTAACTATGGCTACACCTTC.

The chain uses TRBV28 and TRBJ1-1; D ambiguous. Trimming stripped 7 bases from V and 5 bases from J, with 14 bases between. Germline CDR1 is MDHEN and CDR2 is SYDVKM. The CDR3 consists of 13 residues. Written as DNA, the CDR3 is TGTGCCAGCACCCAAGCTGGCGGGACTGAAGCTTTCTTT. As protein: CASTQAGGTEAFF.

The CDR3 sequence: CASSKCYMSGTYNEQFF. For the CDR3, the DNA is TGTGCCAGCAGCAAATGTTACATGAGTGGAACCTACAATGAGCAGTTCTTC. The rearrangement joins TRBV21-1 to TRBJ2-1. TRBV21-1 is a pseudogene. The CDR3 is made up of 17 amino acids.

V is TRBV5-1 and J is TRBJ1-1; D uncertain. Trimming took 4 bases from V and 0 from J, leaving 10 bases between them. Germline V lookup: CDR1 SGHRS, CDR2 YFSETQ. This CDR3 contains 14 residues. CDR3 protein: CASSPLEVNTEAFF. The DNA of the CDR3 is TGCGCCAGCAGCCCTCTCGAGGTGAACACTGAAGCTTTCTTT.

V and J are TRBV11-2 and TRBJ1-1, with 10 bases lining up with TRBD1. Germline V CDR1 and CDR2: SGHAT, FQNNGV. The V and J ends lost 5 bases and 10 bases, in that order; junction bases with no gene match: 7. The CDR3 covers 13 residues. The CDR3 spells CASSLPDRGRAFF. The CDR3 DNA reads as TGTGCCAGCAGCCTACCTGACAGGGGGCGAGCTTTCTTT. Full variable domain (missing parts from reference TRBV11-2 and TRBJ1-1): EAGVAQSPRYKIIEKRQSVAFWCNPISGHATLYWYQQILGQGPKLLIQFQNNGVVDDSQLPKDRFSAERLKGVDSTLKIQPAKLEDSAVYLCASSLPDRGRAFFGQGTRLTVV.

The chain combines TRBV2 with TRBJ1-4; D is perhaps TRBD1 (5 bases). The ends were cut back, 6 bases at V and 5 bases at J, with 13 bases in the middle. The CDR3 runs 14 residues. Germline V CDR1 and CDR2: SNHLY, FYNNEI. This chain's CDR3 is CASRTGALNEKLFF. DNA for the CDR3: TGTGCCAGCAGGACCGGGGCCCTAAATGAAAAACTGTTTTTT.

This sequence joins TRBV7-9 and TRBJ2-1; D perhaps matches TRBD1 (6 bases). Germline-derived CDR1 and CDR2 are SEHNR and FQNEAQ (reference sequence). CDR3 length equals 14 residues. V lost 2 bases and J 12 bases, leaving 17 bases between the germline ends. In DNA form, the CDR3 reads TGTGCCAGCAGCTTATCTAGTCAGGGGATCGTGCAGTTCTTC. It codes for CASSLSSQGIVQFF.

About this clone: Other DNA sequences in this sample translate to the same CDR3. The V and J genes are TRBV3-1 (or the pseudogene TRBV3-2) and TRBJ1-1, with D tentatively TRBD1 (5 bases). The V and J ends lost 4 bases and 1 base respectively, with 7 bases between them. Germline V lookup: CDR1 LGHDT, CDR2 YNNKEL (reference sequence). CDR3 length equals 13 residues. The DNA of the CDR3 is TGTGCCAGCAGCCTTACAGGGAACACTGAAGCTTTCTTT. Amino acids: CASSLTGNTEAFF.

This clone was detected once. The chain has TRBV28 and TRBJ1-1; D is unclear. The CDR3 runs 18 residues. V was clipped by 3 bases and J by 0 bases, with 20 bases between them. Germline CDR1 MDHEN, CDR2 SYDVKM. The CDR3 here is CASSFYGLGRALNTEAFF. In DNA form, the CDR3 reads TGTGCCAGCAGTTTTTACGGTCTCGGACGAGCTTTGAACACTGAAGCTTTCTTT.

This clone was detected only once. This chain uses TRBV10-3 with TRBJ2-1; 9 bases are a match to TRBD2. With 3 bases clipped from V and 10 bases from J, the junction kept 10 bases outside the gene matches. The CDR3 has 15 residues. Germline-derived CDR1 and CDR2 are ENHRY and SYGVKD. CDR3 nucleotides: TGTGCCATCAGTGAAATGACTAGCGGATCCAACGAGCAGTTCTTC. This encodes CAISEMTSGSNEQFF.